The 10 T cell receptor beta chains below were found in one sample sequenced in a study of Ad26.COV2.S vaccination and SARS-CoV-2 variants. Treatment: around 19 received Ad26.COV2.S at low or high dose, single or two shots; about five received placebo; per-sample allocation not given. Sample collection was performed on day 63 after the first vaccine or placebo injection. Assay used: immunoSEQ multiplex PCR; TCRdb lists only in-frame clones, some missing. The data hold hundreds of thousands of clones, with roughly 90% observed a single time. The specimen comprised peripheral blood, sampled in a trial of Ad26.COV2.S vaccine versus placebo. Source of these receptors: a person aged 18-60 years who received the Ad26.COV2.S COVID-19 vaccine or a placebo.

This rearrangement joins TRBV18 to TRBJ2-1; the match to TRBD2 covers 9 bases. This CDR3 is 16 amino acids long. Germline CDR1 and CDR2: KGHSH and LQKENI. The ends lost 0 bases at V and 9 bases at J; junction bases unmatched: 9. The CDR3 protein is CASSPPSVAGVGEQFF. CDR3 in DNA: TGTGCCAGCTCACCACCATCGGTAGCGGGAGTGGGTGAGCAGTTCTTC.

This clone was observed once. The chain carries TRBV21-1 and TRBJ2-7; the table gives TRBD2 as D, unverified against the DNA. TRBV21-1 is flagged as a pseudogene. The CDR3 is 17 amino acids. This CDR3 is CASSKACRLAGPYEQYF. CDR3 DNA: TGTGCCAGCAGCAAAGCCTGCCGACTAGCGGGTCCCTACGAGCAGTACTTC.

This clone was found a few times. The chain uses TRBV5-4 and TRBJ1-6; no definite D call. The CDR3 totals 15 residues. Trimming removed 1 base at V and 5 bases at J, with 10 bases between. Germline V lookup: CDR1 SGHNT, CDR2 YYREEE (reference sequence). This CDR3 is CASSLRDGHNSPLHF. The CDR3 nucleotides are TGTGCCAGCAGCTTGAGAGATGGGCATAATTCACCCCTCCACTTT.

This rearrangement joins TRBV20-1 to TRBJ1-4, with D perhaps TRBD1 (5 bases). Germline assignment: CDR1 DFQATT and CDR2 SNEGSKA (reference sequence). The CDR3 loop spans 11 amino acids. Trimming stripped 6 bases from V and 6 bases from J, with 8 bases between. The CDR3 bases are TGCAGTGCCGCGGGGGATGAAAAACTGTTTTTT. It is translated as CSAAGDEKLFF.

Here the CDR3 reads CASSSGLAGNIYEQYF. The CDR3 bases are TGTGCCAGCAGCTCCGGACTAGCGGGCAATATATACGAGCAGTACTTC. The genes are TRBV7-6 and TRBJ2-7; 11 nucleotides agree with TRBD2. The CDR3 covers 16 residues. Germline loops: CDR1 SGHVS, CDR2 FNYEAQ. Trimming took 4 bases from V and 4 from J; bases not matched to a gene: 9.

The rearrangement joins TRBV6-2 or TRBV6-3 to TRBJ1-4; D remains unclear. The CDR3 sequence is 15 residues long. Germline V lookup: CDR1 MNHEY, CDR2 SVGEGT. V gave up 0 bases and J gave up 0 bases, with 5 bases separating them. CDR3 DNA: TGTGCCAGCAGTTACTCGACGGCAACTAATGAAAAACTGTTTTTT. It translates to CASSYSTATNEKLFF.

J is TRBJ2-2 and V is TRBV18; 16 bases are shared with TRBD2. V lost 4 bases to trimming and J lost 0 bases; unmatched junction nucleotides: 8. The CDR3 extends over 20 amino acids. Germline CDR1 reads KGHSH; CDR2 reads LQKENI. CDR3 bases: TGTGCCAGCTCACAACTGGGACTAGCGGGAGGGCCGCCGAACACCGGGGAGCTGTTTTTT. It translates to CASSQLGLAGGPPNTGELFF.

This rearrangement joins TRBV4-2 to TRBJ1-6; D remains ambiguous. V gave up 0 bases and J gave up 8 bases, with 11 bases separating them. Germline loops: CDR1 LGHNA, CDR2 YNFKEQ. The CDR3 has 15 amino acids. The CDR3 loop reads CASSQDPGGDSPLHF. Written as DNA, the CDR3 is TGTGCCAGCAGCCAAGATCCGGGTGGAGATTCACCCCTCCACTTT.

Here the CDR3 reads CASSNKTNSYNSPLHF. The CDR3 nucleotides are TGTGCCAGCAGTAACAAGACGAACTCCTATAATTCACCCCTCCACTTT. The chain combines TRBV28 with TRBJ1-6, with unresolved D. Trimming removed 5 bases at V and 0 bases at J, with 11 bases between. Germline assignment: CDR1 MDHEN and CDR2 SYDVKM. This CDR3 is 16 amino acids long.

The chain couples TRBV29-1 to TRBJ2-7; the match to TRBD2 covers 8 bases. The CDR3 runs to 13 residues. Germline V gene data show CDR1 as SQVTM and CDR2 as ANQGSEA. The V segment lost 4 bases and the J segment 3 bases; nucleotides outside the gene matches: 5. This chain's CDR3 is CSVGAAGGYEQYF. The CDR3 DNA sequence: TGCAGCGTTGGGGCGGCGGGAGGCTACGAGCAGTACTTC.